These T cell receptor beta chains were read from a single sample in a study of shared clonotypes between healthy human individuals. Assay used: immunoSEQ multiplex PCR; TCRdb lists only in-frame clones, some missing. The data show about 580,000 clones, with roughly 98% seen just once and approximately 0.3% held by the top ten. Sequences were obtained from naive CD8+ T cells sorted from blood. These receptor sequences come from a man aged 25 to 40 in good health. Each CDR3 is given with its conserved first and last residue. D genes are given only for firm matches.

D: TRBD2
J: TRBJ2-3
V: TRBV27
CDR3: CASSLSASGARDRDTQYF
DNA: TGTGCCAGCAGTTTATCGGCTAGCGGGGCTCGGGACCGAGATACGCAGTATTTT

D: TRBD2
J: TRBJ2-7
V: TRBV7-2
CDR3: CASSRGLAGGSHEQYF
DNA: TGTGCCAGCAGCAGGGGACTAGCGGGAGGCTCCCACGAGCAGTACTTC

D: TRBD2
J: TRBJ2-7
V: TRBV7-9
CDR3: CASSLDPSGYEQYF
DNA: TGTGCCAGCAGCTTAGACCCTAGCGGATACGAGCAGTACTTC

D: NA
J: TRBJ1-2
V: TRBV2
CDR3: CASGRTTGVYYGYTF
DNA: TGTGCCAGCGGAAGGACTACCGGGGTTTACTATGGCTACACCTTC

D: NA
J: TRBJ2-1
V: TRBV28
CDR3: CASSLTGSSYNEQFF
DNA: TGTGCCAGCAGTTTAACGGGGAGCTCCTACAATGAGCAGTTCTTC

D: TRBD2
J: TRBJ2-1
V: TRBV7-8
CDR3: CASSLLAGAYNEQFF
DNA: TGTGCCAGCAGCTTACTAGCGGGAGCTTACAATGAGCAGTTCTTC

D: TRBD2
J: TRBJ2-3
V: TRBV7-9
CDR3: CASRGGTSGTDTQYF
DNA: TGTGCCAGCAGGGGTGGGACTAGCGGTACAGATACGCAGTATTTT

D: NA
J: TRBJ1-5
V: TRBV5-1
CDR3: CASSGPVHSNQPQHF
DNA: TGCGCCAGCAGCGGTCCGGTTCATAGCAATCAGCCCCAGCATTTT

D: NA
J: TRBJ1-1
V: TRBV7-8
CDR3: CASSRPSGGDEAFF
DNA: TGTGCCAGCTCCCGTCCATCGGGGGGCGATGAAGCTTTCTTT

D: TRBD1
J: TRBJ2-5
V: TRBV5-6
CDR3: CASSKPGTGTQETQYF
DNA: TGTGCCAGCAGCAAACCCGGGACAGGGACCCAAGAGACCCAGTACTTC